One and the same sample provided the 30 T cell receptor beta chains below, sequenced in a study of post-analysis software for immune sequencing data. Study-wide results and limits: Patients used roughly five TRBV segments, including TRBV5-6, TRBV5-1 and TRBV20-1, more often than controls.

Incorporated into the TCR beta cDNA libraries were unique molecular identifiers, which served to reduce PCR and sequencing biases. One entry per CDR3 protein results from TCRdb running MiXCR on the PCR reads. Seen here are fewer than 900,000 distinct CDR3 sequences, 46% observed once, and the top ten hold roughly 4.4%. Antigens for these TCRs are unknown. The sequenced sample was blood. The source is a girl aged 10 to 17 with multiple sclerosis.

The CDR3 reads CATSNPGASSYNEQFF. The CDR3 bases are TGTGCCACCAGCAACCCCGGCGCAAGCTCCTACAATGAGCAGTTCTTC. The rearrangement uses TRBV15 and TRBJ2-1; D is uncertain. Trimming took off 4 bases at V and 0 bases at J, with 13 bases between the two ends. Germline V gives CDR1 LNHNV, CDR2 YYDKDF (reference sequence). The CDR3 runs to 16 residues.

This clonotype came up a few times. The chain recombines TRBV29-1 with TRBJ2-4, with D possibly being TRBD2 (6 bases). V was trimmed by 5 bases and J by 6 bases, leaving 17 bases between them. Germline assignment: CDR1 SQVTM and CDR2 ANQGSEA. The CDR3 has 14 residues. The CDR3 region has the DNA TGCAGCGTTCTCACGGAGGGGAAGGGAAACATTCAGTACTTC. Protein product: CSVLTEGKGNIQYF.

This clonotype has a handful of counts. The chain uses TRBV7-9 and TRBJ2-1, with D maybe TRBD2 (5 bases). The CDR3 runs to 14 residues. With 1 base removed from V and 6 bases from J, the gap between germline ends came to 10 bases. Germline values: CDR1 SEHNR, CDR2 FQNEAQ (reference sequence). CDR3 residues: CASSLEGGRNEQFF. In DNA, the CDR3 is TGTGCCAGCAGCTTAGAAGGCGGGCGCAATGAGCAGTTCTTC.

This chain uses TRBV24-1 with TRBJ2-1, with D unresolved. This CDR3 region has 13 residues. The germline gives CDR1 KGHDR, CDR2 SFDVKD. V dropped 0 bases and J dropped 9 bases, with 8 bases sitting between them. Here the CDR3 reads CATSDLQFSEQFF. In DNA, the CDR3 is TGTGCCACCAGTGATTTGCAATTTTCTGAGCAGTTCTTC.

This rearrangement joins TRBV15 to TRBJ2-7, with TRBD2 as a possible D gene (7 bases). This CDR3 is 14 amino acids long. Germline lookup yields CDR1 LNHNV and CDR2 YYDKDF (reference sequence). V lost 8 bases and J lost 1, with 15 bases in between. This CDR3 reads CATAGAGVSYEQYF. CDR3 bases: TGTGCCACCGCGGGGGCGGGAGTATCCTACGAGCAGTACTTC.

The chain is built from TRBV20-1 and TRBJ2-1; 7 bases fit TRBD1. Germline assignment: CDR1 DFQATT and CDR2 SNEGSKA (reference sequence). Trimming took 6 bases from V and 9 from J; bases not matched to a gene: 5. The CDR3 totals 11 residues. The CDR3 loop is CSARGTGEQFF. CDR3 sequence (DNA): TGCAGTGCCAGGGGGACGGGTGAGCAGTTCTTC.

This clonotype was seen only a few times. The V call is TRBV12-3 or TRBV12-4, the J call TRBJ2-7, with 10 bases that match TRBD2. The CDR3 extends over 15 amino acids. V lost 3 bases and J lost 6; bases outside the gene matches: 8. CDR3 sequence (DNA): TGTGCCAGCAGTTTCGGGCTAGCGGGAGTTGGCGAGCAGTACTTC. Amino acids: CASSFGLAGVGEQYF.

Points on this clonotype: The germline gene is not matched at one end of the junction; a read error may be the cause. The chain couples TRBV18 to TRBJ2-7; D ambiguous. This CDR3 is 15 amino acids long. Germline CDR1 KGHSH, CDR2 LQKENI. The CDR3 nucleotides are TGTGCCAGCTCACCTACTTCCTCAGGCACCTACGGGCAGTACTTC. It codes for CASSPTSSGTYGQYF.

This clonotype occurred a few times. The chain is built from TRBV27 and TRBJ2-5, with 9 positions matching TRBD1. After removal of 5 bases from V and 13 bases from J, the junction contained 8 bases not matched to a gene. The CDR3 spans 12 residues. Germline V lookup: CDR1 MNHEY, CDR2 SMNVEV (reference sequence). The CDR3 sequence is CASSLGTGFWYF. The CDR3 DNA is TGTGCCAGCAGTCTAGGGACAGGGTTCTGGTACTTC.

CDR3 loop: CSAGDRANEQFF. The CDR3 DNA follows: TGCAGCGCTGGGGACAGGGCTAATGAGCAGTTCTTC. The gene calls are TRBV29-1 and TRBJ2-1; the match to TRBD1 covers 9 bases. The CDR3 has 12 amino acids. The germline V gene has CDR1 SQVTM and CDR2 ANQGSEA. V shed 7 bases, J shed 7 bases, and the junction held 5 bases outside the gene matches.

DNA for the CDR3: TGTGCCACCGAGCACAACGACGAGCAGTACTTC. This gives the protein CATEHNDEQYF. The rearrangement links TRBV24-1 to TRBJ2-7, with D hard to call. Germline-derived CDR1 and CDR2 are KGHDR and SFDVKD. The V and J ends lost 9 bases and 5 bases respectively, with 10 bases between them. This CDR3 comprises 11 residues.

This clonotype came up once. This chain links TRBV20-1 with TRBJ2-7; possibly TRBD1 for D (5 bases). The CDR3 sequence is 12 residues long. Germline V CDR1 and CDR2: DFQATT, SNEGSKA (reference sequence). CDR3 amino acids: CRAHRQTYEQYF. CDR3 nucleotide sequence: TGCAGGGCTCACCGACAGACCTACGAGCAGTACTTC.

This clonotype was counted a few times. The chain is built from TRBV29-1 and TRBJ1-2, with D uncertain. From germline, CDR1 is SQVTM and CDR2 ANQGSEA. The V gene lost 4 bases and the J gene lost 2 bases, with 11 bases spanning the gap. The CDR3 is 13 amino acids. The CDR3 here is CSVVEGSNYGYTF. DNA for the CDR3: TGCAGCGTTGTGGAAGGGTCGAACTATGGCTACACCTTC.

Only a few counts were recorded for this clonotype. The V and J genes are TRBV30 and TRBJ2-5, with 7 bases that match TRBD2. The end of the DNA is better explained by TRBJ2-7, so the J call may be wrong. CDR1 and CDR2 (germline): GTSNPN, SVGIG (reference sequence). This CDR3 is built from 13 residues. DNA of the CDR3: TGTGCCTGGAGTGTCGGTCTAGCGGACGAGCAGTACTTC. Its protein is CAWSVGLADEQYF.

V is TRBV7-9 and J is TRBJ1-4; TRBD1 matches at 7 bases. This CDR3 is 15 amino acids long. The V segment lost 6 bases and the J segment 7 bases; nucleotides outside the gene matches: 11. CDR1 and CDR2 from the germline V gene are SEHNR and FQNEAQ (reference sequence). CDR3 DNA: TGTGCCAGCAGTATAAGCGGGACAGCTATTGAAAAACTGTTTTTT. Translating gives CASSISGTAIEKLFF.

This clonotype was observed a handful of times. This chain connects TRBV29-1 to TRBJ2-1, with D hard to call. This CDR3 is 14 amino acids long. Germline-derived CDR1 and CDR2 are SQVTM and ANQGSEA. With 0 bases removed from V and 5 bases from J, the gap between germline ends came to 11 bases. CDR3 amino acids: CSVEDSSNNNEQFF. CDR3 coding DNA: TGCAGCGTTGAAGATTCGAGTAATAACAATGAGCAGTTCTTC.

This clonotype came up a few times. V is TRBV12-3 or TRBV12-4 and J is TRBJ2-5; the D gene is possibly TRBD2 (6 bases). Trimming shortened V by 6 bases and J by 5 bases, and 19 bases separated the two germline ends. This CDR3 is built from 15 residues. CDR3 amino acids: CASSSWDFSGETQYF. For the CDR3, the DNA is TGTGCCAGCAGCTCCTGGGACTTCTCGGGGGAGACCCAGTACTTC.

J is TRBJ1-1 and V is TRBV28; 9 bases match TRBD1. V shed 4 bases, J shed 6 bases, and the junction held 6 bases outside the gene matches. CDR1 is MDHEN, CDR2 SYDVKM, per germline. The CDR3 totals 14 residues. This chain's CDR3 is CASSSGTGSPEAFF. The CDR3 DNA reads TGTGCCAGCAGTTCCGGGACAGGGTCCCCTGAAGCTTTCTTT.

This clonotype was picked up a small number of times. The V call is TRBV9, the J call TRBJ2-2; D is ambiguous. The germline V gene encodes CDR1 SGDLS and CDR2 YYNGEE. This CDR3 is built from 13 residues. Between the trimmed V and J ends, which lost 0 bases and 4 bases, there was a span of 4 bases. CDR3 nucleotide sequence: TGTGCCAGCAGCGTAGTCGTCACCGGGGAGCTGTTTTTT. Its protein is CASSVVVTGELFF.

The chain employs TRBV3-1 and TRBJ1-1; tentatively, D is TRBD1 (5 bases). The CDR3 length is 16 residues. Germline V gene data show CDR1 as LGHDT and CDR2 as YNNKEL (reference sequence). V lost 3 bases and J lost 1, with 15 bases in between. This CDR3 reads CASSHSPGRRNTEAFF. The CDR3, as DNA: TGTGCCAGCAGCCATTCCCCGGGACGTAGGAACACTGAAGCTTTCTTT.

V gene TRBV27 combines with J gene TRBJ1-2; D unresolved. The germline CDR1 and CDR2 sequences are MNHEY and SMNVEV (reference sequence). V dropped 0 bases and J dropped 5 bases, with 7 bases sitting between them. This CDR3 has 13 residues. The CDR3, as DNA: TGTGCCAGCAGTTTATCGGGAGGGTATGGCTACACCTTC. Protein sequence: CASSLSGGYGYTF.

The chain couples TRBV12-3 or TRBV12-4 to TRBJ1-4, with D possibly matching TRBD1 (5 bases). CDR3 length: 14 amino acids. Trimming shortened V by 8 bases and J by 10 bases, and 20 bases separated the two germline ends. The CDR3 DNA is TGTGCCAGCTCTTACGGGGCGGGACTCCGAAAACTGTTTTTT. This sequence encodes CASSYGAGLRKLFF.

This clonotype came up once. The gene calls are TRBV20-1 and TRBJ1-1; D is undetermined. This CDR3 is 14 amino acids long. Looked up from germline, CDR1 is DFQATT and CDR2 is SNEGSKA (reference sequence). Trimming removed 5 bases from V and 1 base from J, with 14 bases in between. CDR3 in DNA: TGCAGTGCTCGTACGGGGTCGGGGAACACTGAAGCTTTCTTT. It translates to CSARTGSGNTEAFF.

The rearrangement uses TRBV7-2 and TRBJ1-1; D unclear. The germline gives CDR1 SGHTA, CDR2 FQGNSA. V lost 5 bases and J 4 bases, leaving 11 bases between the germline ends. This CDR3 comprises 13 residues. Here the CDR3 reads CASSETSTTEAFF. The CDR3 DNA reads TGTGCCAGCAGCGAAACAAGCACCACTGAAGCTTTCTTT.

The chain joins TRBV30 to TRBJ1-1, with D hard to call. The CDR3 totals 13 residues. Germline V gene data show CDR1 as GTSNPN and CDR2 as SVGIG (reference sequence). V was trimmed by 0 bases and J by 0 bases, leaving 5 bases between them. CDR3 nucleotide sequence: TGTGCCTGGAGTGTAGGGATGAACACTGAAGCTTTCTTT. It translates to CAWSVGMNTEAFF.

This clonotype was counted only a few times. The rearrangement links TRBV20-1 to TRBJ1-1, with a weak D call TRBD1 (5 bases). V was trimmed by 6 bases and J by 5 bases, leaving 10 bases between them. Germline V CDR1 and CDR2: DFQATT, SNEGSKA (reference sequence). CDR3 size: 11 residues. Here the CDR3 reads CSATGVTEAFF. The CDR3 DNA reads TGCAGTGCAACAGGCGTGACTGAAGCTTTCTTT.

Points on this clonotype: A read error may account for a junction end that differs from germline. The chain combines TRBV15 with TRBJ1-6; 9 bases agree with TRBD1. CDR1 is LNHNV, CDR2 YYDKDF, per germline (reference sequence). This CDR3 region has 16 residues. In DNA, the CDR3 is TGTACCACCAGCACCCGAGGACAGGGGAAGGATTCACCCCTCCACTTT. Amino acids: CTTSTRGQGKDSPLHF.

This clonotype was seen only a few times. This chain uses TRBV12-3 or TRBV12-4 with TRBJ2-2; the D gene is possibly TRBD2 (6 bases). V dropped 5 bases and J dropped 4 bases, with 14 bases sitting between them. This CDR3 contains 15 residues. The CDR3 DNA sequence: TGTGCCAGCAGTCCCCGGGACTCACTCACCGGGGAGCTGTTTTTT. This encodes CASSPRDSLTGELFF.

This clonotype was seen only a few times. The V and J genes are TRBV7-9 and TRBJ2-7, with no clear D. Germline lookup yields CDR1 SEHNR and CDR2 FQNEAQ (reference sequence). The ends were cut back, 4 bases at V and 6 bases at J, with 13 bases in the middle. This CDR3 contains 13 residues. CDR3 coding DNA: TGTGCCAGCAGCTCCCTTCTCTCGTTCGAGCAGTACTTC. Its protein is CASSSLLSFEQYF.

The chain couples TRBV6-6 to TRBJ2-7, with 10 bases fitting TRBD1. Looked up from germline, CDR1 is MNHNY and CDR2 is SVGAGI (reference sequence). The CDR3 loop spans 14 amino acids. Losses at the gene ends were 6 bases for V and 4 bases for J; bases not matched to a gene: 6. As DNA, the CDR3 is TGTGCCAGCAGCCGACCGGGACAGGGGTACGAGCAGTACTTC. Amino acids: CASSRPGQGYEQYF.